The 23 T cell receptor beta chains in this list originate from one sample, sequenced in a study of blood T cells in healthy people across ages. It was with a sample-barcoded 5' primer and a J-beta primer mix that a second PCR of about 7 to 12 cycles was run. Each CDR3 protein gets one entry after TCRdb re-called the 5' RACE reads with MiXCR. This sample has 660,000 or so distinct CDR3 sequences, with around 54% found just once. The sequenced material came from blood. These receptors originate from a man aged 55 to 69 in good health.

This clonotype was seen only a few times. The chain is built from TRBV4-2 and TRBJ2-5; 9 nucleotides agree with TRBD2. The CDR3 sequence is 16 residues long. V shed 0 bases, J shed 1 base, and the junction held 3 bases outside the gene matches. CDR1 is LGHNA, CDR2 YNFKEQ, per germline. This chain's CDR3 is CASSQEAGGFQETQYF. CDR3 DNA: TGTGCCAGCAGCCAAGAAGCGGGGGGCTTCCAAGAGACCCAGTACTTC.

CDR3 amino acids: CASSDPGTVYEQYF. CDR3 nucleotides: TGTGCCAGCAGTGATCCGGGGACAGTCTACGAGCAGTACTTC. The chain combines TRBV6-1 with TRBJ2-7; 7 bases align to TRBD1. Germline loops: CDR1 MNHNS, CDR2 SASEGT. V lost 3 bases, J lost 3 bases, and 5 bases stayed unmatched. The CDR3 runs to 14 residues.

The chain uses TRBV5-1 and TRBJ1-1; D call uncertain. CDR3 length equals 13 residues. Per the germline V gene, CDR1 is SGHRS and CDR2 is YFSETQ. V was pared by 5 bases and J by 0 bases, with 8 bases between. Written as DNA, the CDR3 is TGCGCCAGCAGAGAGGGAATGAACACTGAAGCTTTCTTT. Encoded protein: CASREGMNTEAFF. Looking up the rest from reference TRBV5-1 and TRBJ1-1 gives the full variable domain: KAGVTQTPRYLIKTRGQQVTLSCSPISGHRSVSWYQQTPGQGLQFLFEYFSETQRNKGNFPGRFSGRQFSNSRSEMNVSTLELGDSALYLCASREGMNTEAFFGQGTRLTVV.

This clonotype turned up a few times. The V gene is TRBV7-2, the J gene TRBJ2-4; tentatively, D is TRBD1 or TRBD2 (6 bases each). The better agreement between TRBJ2-5 and the DNA end casts doubt on the J call. Per the germline V gene, CDR1 is SGHTA and CDR2 is FQGNSA. The CDR3 is 16 residues long. CDR3 sequence: CASSLATGASQETQYF. CDR3 coding DNA: TGTGCCAGCAGCTTAGCGACGGGGGCCTCCCAAGAGACCCAGTACTTC.

The V and J genes are TRBV20-1 and TRBJ2-3; 7 bases align to TRBD2. CDR1 is DFQATT, CDR2 SNEGSKA, per germline (reference sequence). J gave up 8 bases and V 3 bases, and 8 bases lay outside the gene matches. This CDR3 contains 13 residues. CDR3 nucleotides: TGCAGTGCTAGTCAGGGTACGGGAGGTACGCAGTATTTT. Amino acid sequence: CSASQGTGGTQYF.

The chain combines TRBV20-1 with TRBJ2-6; TRBD1 matches at 7 bases. Germline CDR1 is DFQATT and CDR2 is SNEGSKA (reference sequence). V lost 0 bases, J lost 3 bases, and 5 bases stayed unmatched. This CDR3 comprises 16 residues. CDR3 sequence reads: CSARELGGGGANVLTF. The CDR3 coding sequence is TGCAGTGCTAGAGAGCTAGGGGGCGGTGGGGCCAACGTCCTGACTTTC.

This clonotype came up a few times. The gene calls are TRBV7-8 and TRBJ2-5, with a possible D match to TRBD2 (5 bases). Trimming cost V 8 bases and J 1 base, with 14 bases left between them. This CDR3 has 14 residues. Germline CDR1 and CDR2: SGHVS and FQNEAQ. The CDR3 DNA is TGTGCCAGCGGCTACGGGGAACCCCAAGAGACCCAGTACTTC. Translating gives CASGYGEPQETQYF.

This clonotype was counted a single time. The chain links TRBV6-6 to TRBJ2-7; 11 bases are shared with TRBD2. The germline gives CDR1 MNHNY, CDR2 SVGAGI (reference sequence). V lost 4 bases, J lost 5 bases, and 7 bases stayed unmatched. The CDR3 length is 15 residues. CDR3: CASSFLAGGPDEQYF. The CDR3 region has the DNA TGTGCCAGCAGTTTTCTAGCGGGGGGCCCAGACGAGCAGTACTTC.

V is TRBV10-1 and J is TRBJ2-7; D ambiguous. Germline lookup yields CDR1 WNHNN and CDR2 SYGVQD (reference sequence). The CDR3 has 14 amino acids. V was shortened by 8 bases and J by 4 bases, with 18 bases between the two germline ends. The CDR3 protein is CASQTTNPLYEQYF. Here the CDR3 DNA reads TGCGCCAGCCAAACGACCAACCCCCTATACGAGCAGTACTTC.

Details on this clonotype: At one of its ends the junction is not consistent with the germline gene, which may arise from a read error. The chain carries TRBV20-1 and TRBJ2-5, with TRBD2 matching over 7 bases. Germline V gene lookup returns CDR1 DFQATT and CDR2 SNEGSKA (reference sequence). This CDR3 spans 16 amino acids. Written as DNA, the CDR3 is TGCAGTGCTAGAGATACAAGCGGGGACCGAGAAGAGACCCAGAACTTC. It yields the protein CSARDTSGDREETQNF.

The rearrangement uses TRBV10-3 and TRBJ2-3, with D possibly matching TRBD1 (6 bases). This CDR3 has 15 residues. The V end was cut by 4 bases, the J end by 1 base, with 12 bases between. Germline CDR1 ENHRY, CDR2 SYGVKD. This chain's CDR3 is CAISGDHRGTDTQYF. DNA of the CDR3: TGTGCCATCAGTGGTGACCACAGGGGCACAGATACGCAGTATTTT.

The chain combines TRBV2 with TRBJ2-5; 7 bases align to TRBD1. J gave up 0 bases and V 6 bases, and 10 bases lay outside the gene matches. This CDR3 region has 16 residues. Germline V gene lookup returns CDR1 SNHLY and CDR2 FYNNEI. CDR3 DNA: TGTGCCAGCAGGCCCCGACAGGGACCGAACCAAGAGACCCAGTACTTC. It encodes CASRPRQGPNQETQYF.

There are a few counts of this clonotype. The J gene is TRBJ1-5, the V gene TRBV6-2 or TRBV6-3, with D unclear. With 4 bases removed from V and 3 bases from J, the gap between germline ends came to 16 bases. The V gene's germline CDR1 is MNHEY and CDR2 SVGEGT. CDR3 length: 16 residues. For the CDR3, the DNA is TGTGCCAGCAGTTCCCGCCCGACAAGGATCAATCAGCCCCAGCATTTT. Amino acid sequence: CASSSRPTRINQPQHF.

Only a few counts were recorded for this clonotype. The V call is TRBV7-2, the J call TRBJ2-7, with 9 bases identical to TRBD1. Germline values: CDR1 SGHTA, CDR2 FQGNSA. The CDR3 runs to 12 residues. Trimming removed 5 bases from V and 8 bases from J; junction bases left unmatched: 4. The CDR3 nucleotides read TGTGCCAGCAGCCCGGACAGGGGCCAGCAGTACTTC. Translation gives CASSPDRGQQYF.

This clonotype has more than one count but fewer than ten. The chain couples TRBV5-1 to TRBJ2-1; 13 nucleotides align to TRBD2. With 1 base clipped from V and 6 bases from J, the junction kept 4 bases outside the gene matches. This CDR3 contains 16 residues. CDR1 is SGHRS, CDR2 YFSETQ, per germline. CDR3 region: CASSLTSGGAVNEQFF. CDR3 in DNA: TGCGCCAGCAGCTTGACTAGCGGGGGGGCCGTCAATGAGCAGTTCTTC.

The rearrangement joins TRBV28 to TRBJ2-5, with D unresolved. V gave up 5 bases and J gave up 5 bases, with 15 bases separating them. The CDR3 is 14 residues long. Looked up from germline, CDR1 is MDHEN and CDR2 is SYDVKM. CDR3 nucleotide sequence: TGTGCCAGCAGTACCTCCCAACATAGGGAGACCCAGTACTTC. The encoded protein is CASSTSQHRETQYF.

V and J are TRBV11-2 and TRBJ2-7; no reliable D call. In germline, CDR1 is SGHAT, CDR2 FQNNGV. The CDR3 covers 14 residues. Trimming took 1 base from V and 3 from J, leaving 10 bases between them. Here the CDR3 reads CASSLGYGGYEQYF. Here the CDR3 DNA reads TGTGCCAGCAGCTTAGGGTATGGCGGCTACGAGCAGTACTTC.

The rearrangement joins TRBV5-1 to TRBJ2-5; the D gene is possibly TRBD1 (6 bases). Per the germline V gene, CDR1 is SGHRS and CDR2 is YFSETQ. The CDR3 has 15 residues. Trimming took 0 bases from V and 5 from J, leaving 14 bases between them. CDR3 in DNA: TGCGCCAGCAGCTTGGCTAGGGGGAGCAGGGAGACCCAGTACTTC. This encodes CASSLARGSRETQYF.

The genes are TRBV20-1 and TRBJ2-1; 8 bases line up with TRBD2. Germline-derived CDR1 and CDR2 are DFQATT and SNEGSKA (reference sequence). V dropped 6 bases and J dropped 4; count of bases not matched to a gene: 8. CDR3 length: 14 residues. CDR3 nucleotide sequence: TGCAGTGCAGTAGCGGGGCACCGATACAATGAGCAGTTCTTC. Translating gives CSAVAGHRYNEQFF.

This clonotype occurred a few times. This chain links TRBV29-1 with TRBJ2-5; possibly TRBD1 or TRBD2 for D (5 bases each). Per germline, CDR1 SQVTM and CDR2 ANQGSEA. The CDR3 consists of 14 residues. The germline V and J ends were trimmed by 3 bases and 5 bases, with 16 bases remaining between them. CDR3 protein: CSVEKGTWAETQYF. The CDR3 DNA reads as TGCAGCGTTGAGAAGGGGACGTGGGCGGAGACCCAGTACTTC.

The V call is TRBV27, the J call TRBJ2-5; no firm D call. The CDR3 has 14 residues. Trimming left V 7 bases short and J 11 bases short, with 23 bases between. CDR1 is MNHEY, CDR2 SMNVEV, per germline (reference sequence). CDR3 coding DNA: TGTGCCAGCACCTACAAAGCTCCAACCGATGAGCAGTACTTC. Protein sequence: CASTYKAPTDEQYF.

The rearrangement links TRBV29-1 to TRBJ2-1; D ambiguous. The J call may be faulty, since TRBJ2-7 better matches the DNA end. The germline V gene encodes CDR1 SQVTM and CDR2 ANQGSEA. CDR3 length: 15 residues. The CDR3 is CSVEEVPSSYNEQYF. CDR3 DNA sequence: TGCAGCGTTGAAGAGGTACCCAGCTCCTACAATGAGCAGTACTTC.

The chain couples TRBV9 to TRBJ1-1, with TRBD1 as a possible D gene (5 bases). The CDR3 sequence is 14 residues long. V lost 4 bases and J 2 bases, leaving 12 bases between the germline ends. The germline V gene has CDR1 SGDLS and CDR2 YYNGEE. For the CDR3, the DNA is TGTGCCAGCAGCCTGCTGGGGGGTAACACTGAAGCTTTCTTT. The encoded protein is CASSLLGGNTEAFF.